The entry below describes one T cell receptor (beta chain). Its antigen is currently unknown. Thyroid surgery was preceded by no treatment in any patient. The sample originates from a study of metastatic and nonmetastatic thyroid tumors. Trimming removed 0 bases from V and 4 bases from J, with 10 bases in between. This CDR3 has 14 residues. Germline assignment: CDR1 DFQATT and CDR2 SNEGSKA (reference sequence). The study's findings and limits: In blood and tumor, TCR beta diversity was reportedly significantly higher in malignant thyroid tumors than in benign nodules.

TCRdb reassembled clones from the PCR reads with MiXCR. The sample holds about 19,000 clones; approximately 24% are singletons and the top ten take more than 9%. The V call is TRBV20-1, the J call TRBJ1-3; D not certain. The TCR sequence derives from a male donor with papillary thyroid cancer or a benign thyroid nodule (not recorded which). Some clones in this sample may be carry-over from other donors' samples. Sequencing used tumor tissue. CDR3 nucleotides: TGCAGTGCTAGAGATAAAACAGCCGGAAACACCATATATTTT. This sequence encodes CSARDKTAGNTIYF.